The 26 T cell receptor beta chains reported below all come from one sample, sequenced in a study of regulatory T cells in long-lasting Graves disease. Described time point: newly diagnosed GD, antithyroid drugs for less than 3 months. Researchers made the TCR library from RNA that was extracted from PBMCs. iRepertoire HTBI primers and Arm-PCR of CDR3 regions built TCR beta libraries. TCRdb recomputed calls from the multiplex PCR reads with MiXCR, one row per CDR3 protein. The data contain roughly 350,000 distinct CDR3 sequences, around 15% of them singletons. The data also belong to a second study, concerning T cells in Graves' hyperthyroidism and ophthalmopathy.

The specimen was peripheral blood mononuclear cells (PBMCs), collected at new diagnosis, from a patient treated with antithyroid drugs. All receptors come from a woman between 18 and 30 years old with Graves disease.

This clonotype has a count of ten or more. The chain couples TRBV2 to TRBJ2-7, with 9 bases matching TRBD1. This CDR3 is built from 15 residues. CDR1 and CDR2 from the germline V gene are SNHLY and FYNNEI. V lost 3 bases and J lost 3; bases outside the gene matches: 6. The CDR3: CASSEDRGLSYEQYF. In DNA form, the CDR3 reads TGTGCCAGCAGTGAGGACAGGGGTTTGAGCTACGAGCAGTACTTC.

In this sample, this clonotype turned up a few times. The V call is TRBV4-1, the J call TRBJ2-7, with D perhaps matching TRBD1 (6 bases). Trimming took 1 base from V and 0 from J, leaving 10 bases between them. This CDR3 is built from 15 residues. Germline CDR1 is MGHRA and CDR2 is YSYEKL. CDR3 in DNA: TGCGCCAGCAGCCAAGGGGGGCTCGCCTCCTACGAGCAGTACTTC. This translates into CASSQGGLASYEQYF.

This clonotype was recorded many times. CDR3 nucleotide sequence: TGTGCCAGCAGCCAAGACTGGAGGGTGGTGGCTGGCTACACCTTC. Its protein product is CASSQDWRVVAGYTF. The gene calls are TRBV3-1 and TRBJ1-2; no clear D. V was trimmed by 0 bases and J by 7 bases, leaving 15 bases between them. The CDR3 contains 15 residues. The germline CDR1 and CDR2 sequences are LGHDT and YNNKEL (reference sequence).

This clonotype came up many times. The chain links TRBV12-3 or TRBV12-4 to TRBJ2-1, with TRBD2 matching over 8 bases. CDR3 length equals 15 residues. The V and J ends lost 1 base and 7 bases, in that order; junction bases with no gene match: 6. The CDR3 DNA follows: TGTGCCAGCAGTTTAGGGTCGGGAGGGAGGAATGAGCAGTTCTTC. It is translated as CASSLGSGGRNEQFF.

This clonotype was detected a few times. The CDR3 DNA sequence: TGCAGTGCTAGCTTGGCTAGCGGGAGCTACGAGCAGTACTTC. Its translation is CSASLASGSYEQYF. This chain links TRBV20-1 with TRBJ2-7; 10 nucleotides line up with TRBD2. The CDR3 sequence is 14 residues long. CDR1 and CDR2 (germline): DFQATT, SNEGSKA (reference sequence). V was pared by 3 bases and J by 3 bases, with 5 bases of the junction left unmatched.

This clonotype was observed a handful of times. V and J are TRBV9 and TRBJ2-5; TRBD1 matches 7 bases. With 3 bases clipped from V and 4 bases from J, the junction kept 6 bases outside the gene matches. From germline, CDR1 is SGDLS and CDR2 YYNGEE. The CDR3 contains 14 residues. CDR3 protein: CASSAETGRETQYF. The CDR3 DNA follows: TGTGCCAGCAGCGCGGAGACAGGGCGAGAGACCCAGTACTTC.

This clonotype was seen a few times. CDR3: CASFRLNSPLHF. The CDR3 DNA is TGTGCCAGCTTTCGACTCAATTCACCCCTCCACTTT. This chain uses TRBV5-6 with TRBJ1-6; D not certain. V shed 7 bases and J shed 7 bases, with 9 bases lying between them. The V gene's germline CDR1 is SGHDT and CDR2 YYEEEE. The CDR3 totals 12 residues.

The table lists this clonotype with many counts. V usage is TRBV6-2 or TRBV6-3 and J usage is TRBJ2-5; D gene uncertain. The CDR3 has 16 amino acids. CDR1 is MNHEY, CDR2 SVGEGT, per germline. The ends were cut back, 5 bases at V and 7 bases at J, with 23 bases in the middle. The CDR3 reads CASSPDEVNPRGTQYF. CDR3 in DNA: TGTGCCAGCAGTCCCGACGAGGTCAACCCTCGAGGGACCCAGTACTTC.

CDR3 region: CASLTMNTEAFF. The CDR3 DNA follows: TGTGCCAGCTTAACCATGAACACTGAAGCTTTCTTT. V and J are TRBV6-1 and TRBJ1-1; D ambiguous. Per germline, CDR1 MNHNS and CDR2 SASEGT. The CDR3 covers 12 residues. V was trimmed by 8 bases and J by 0 bases, leaving 7 bases between them.

This clonotype showed up many times. J is TRBJ2-7 and V is TRBV10-3; D call uncertain. V gave up 2 bases and J gave up 6 bases, with 11 bases separating them. The CDR3 is 13 residues long. The germline V gene encodes CDR1 ENHRY and CDR2 SYGVKD. The CDR3 DNA reads as TGTGCCATCAGTGAGGGTGGAGTCACCGAGCAGTACTTC. Protein: CAISEGGVTEQYF.

There are many counts of this clonotype. The V call is TRBV20-1, the J call TRBJ2-7, with 8 bases fitting TRBD2. This CDR3 is built from 16 residues. CDR1 DFQATT and CDR2 SNEGSKA come from the germline V gene (reference sequence). With V trimmed by 0 bases and J by 0 bases, 7 bases remained unmatched. The CDR3 coding sequence is TGCAGTGCTAGAGATCAGACTAGCGCGACCTCCTACGAGCAGTACTTC. Its protein is CSARDQTSATSYEQYF.

The sample holds a few counts of this clonotype. J is TRBJ1-4 and V is TRBV7-2; D is uncertain. This CDR3 comprises 17 residues. V lost 4 bases and J 7 bases, leaving 22 bases between the germline ends. CDR1 and CDR2 from the germline V gene are SGHTA and FQGNSA. The CDR3 loop is CASSSFIRQRAGEKLFF. In nucleotides, the CDR3 is TGTGCCAGCAGCTCATTTATACGTCAGAGGGCAGGTGAAAAACTGTTTTTT.

The table lists this clonotype with a few counts. The rearrangement links TRBV5-1 to TRBJ2-7, with 9 bases lining up with TRBD2. The V segment lost 0 bases and the J segment 3 bases; nucleotides outside the gene matches: 7. The CDR3 sequence is 16 residues long. In germline, CDR1 is SGHRS, CDR2 YFSETQ. CDR3 in DNA: TGCGCCAGCAGCTTGGTTGACCTAGCGGGGAACTACGAGCAGTACTTC. Its translation is CASSLVDLAGNYEQYF.

This clonotype was seen only a few times. The rearrangement joins TRBV3-1 to TRBJ1-4; a weak D match, TRBD1 (6 bases). The V and J ends lost 1 base and 9 bases respectively, with 18 bases between them. Germline loops: CDR1 LGHDT, CDR2 YNNKEL (reference sequence). The CDR3 length is 16 residues. In DNA, the CDR3 is TGTGCCAGCAGCCAAGGGCCCCGGGGGGCTCCCCAAAAACTGTTTTTT. It encodes CASSQGPRGAPQKLFF. Drawing the rest from reference TRBV3-1 and TRBJ1-4, the complete variable domain is DTAVSQTPKYLVTQMGNDKSIKCEQNLGHDTMYWYKQDSKKFLKIMFSYNNKELIINETVPNRFSPKSPDKAHLNLHINSLELGDSAVYFCASSQGPRGAPQKLFFGSGTQLSVL.

This clonotype was detected many times. The genes are TRBV7-9 and TRBJ2-3; 8 positions match TRBD2. The ends lost 3 bases at V and 1 base at J; junction bases unmatched: 3. This CDR3 is built from 15 residues. Germline V gene lookup returns CDR1 SEHNR and CDR2 FQNEAQ (reference sequence). The CDR3 loop is CASSFPTSGTDTQYF. In DNA form, the CDR3 reads TGTGCCAGCAGCTTTCCGACTAGCGGCACAGATACGCAGTATTTT.

Ten or more counts support this clonotype. V and J are TRBV2 and TRBJ2-7; no reliable D call. Trimming stripped 3 bases from V and 0 bases from J, with 12 bases between. Germline loops: CDR1 SNHLY, CDR2 FYNNEI. The CDR3 has 15 amino acids. Here the CDR3 DNA reads TGTGCCAGCAGTGAGGGTCTCACAGACTCCTACGAGCAGTACTTC. Amino acids: CASSEGLTDSYEQYF.

The sample holds many counts of this clonotype. The chain carries TRBV6-5 and TRBJ2-7; D gene unclear. The CDR3 extends over 12 amino acids. V was clipped by 2 bases and J by 7 bases, with 9 bases between them. Germline V gene data show CDR1 as MNHEY and CDR2 as SVGAGI. The CDR3 nucleotides read TGTGCCAGCAGTTACATGGGTAGGGAGCAGTACTTC. The encoded protein is CASSYMGREQYF.

The J gene is TRBJ2-2, the V gene TRBV10-3; no firm D call. Per the germline V gene, CDR1 is ENHRY and CDR2 is SYGVKD. Trimming stripped 8 bases from V and 2 bases from J, with 18 bases between. The CDR3 sequence is 16 residues long. Written as DNA, the CDR3 is TGTGCCATCCGTAAGGGATGGCAGTTTAACACCGGGGAGCTGTTTTTT. It yields the protein CAIRKGWQFNTGELFF.

This clonotype was observed a handful of times. The CDR3 DNA follows: TGCGCCAGCAGCTTGGAGGGAAGGCTGAACACTGAAGCTTTCTTT. Its translation is CASSLEGRLNTEAFF. The genes are TRBV5-1 and TRBJ1-1, with D uncertain. Germline V CDR1 and CDR2: SGHRS, YFSETQ. The CDR3 is 15 amino acids. Trimming cost V 0 bases and J 0 bases, with 9 bases left between them. Full variable domain (outside the CDR3, taken from reference TRBV5-1 and TRBJ1-1): KAGVTQTPRYLIKTRGQQVTLSCSPISGHRSVSWYQQTPGQGLQFLFEYFSETQRNKGNFPGRFSGRQFSNSRSEMNVSTLELGDSALYLCASSLEGRLNTEAFFGQGTRLTVV.

This clonotype was counted ten times or more. V usage is TRBV28 and J usage is TRBJ2-7; 10 nucleotides agree with TRBD1. The CDR3 is 15 residues long. Germline-derived CDR1 and CDR2 are MDHEN and SYDVKM. J lost 2 bases, V lost 6 bases, and 7 bases had no gene match. This CDR3 is CASSPDRGRPYEQYF. The CDR3 nucleotides read TGTGCCAGCAGCCCTGACAGGGGGCGCCCCTACGAGCAGTACTTC.

In this sample, this clonotype turned up once. The J gene is TRBJ2-2, the V gene TRBV28, with 8 bases lining up with TRBD1. CDR1 is MDHEN, CDR2 SYDVKM, per germline. J was trimmed by 8 bases and V by 8 bases; bases with no gene match: 10. This CDR3 is built from 14 residues. The CDR3 region is CASGGQGGPGELFF. Written as DNA, the CDR3 is TGTGCCAGCGGAGGACAGGGCGGCCCGGGGGAGCTGTTTTTT.

This clonotype was detected only a few times. The chain recombines TRBV10-3 with TRBJ1-5; D perhaps matches TRBD1 (5 bases). The V and J ends lost 0 bases and 6 bases respectively, with 15 bases between them. The CDR3 consists of 16 residues. From germline, CDR1 is ENHRY and CDR2 SYGVKD. CDR3 DNA: TGTGCCATCAGTGAGTCGCGACAGACTCTACGTCAGCCCCAGCATTTT. This codes for CAISESRQTLRQPQHF.

There are a few counts of this clonotype. This chain joins TRBV6-1 and TRBJ2-7; 9 bases match TRBD1. CDR3 length: 16 amino acids. J was trimmed by 4 bases and V by 7 bases; bases with no gene match: 14. Germline loops: CDR1 MNHNS, CDR2 SASEGT. The CDR3 nucleotides are TGTGCCAGCAAGGATGTCGGACAGGGGCCCTTTTACGAGCAGTACTTC. This codes for CASKDVGQGPFYEQYF.

This chain links TRBV5-1 with TRBJ1-1; 9 nucleotides match TRBD1. J gave up 12 bases and V 4 bases, and 4 bases lay outside the gene matches. The CDR3 is 11 amino acids. CDR1 and CDR2 from the germline V gene are SGHRS and YFSETQ. Written as DNA, the CDR3 is TGCGCCAGCAGCAGACAGGGGGTACCTTTCTTT. Residues: CASSRQGVPFF.

The table lists this clonotype with many counts. The genes are TRBV28 and TRBJ1-2; 7 positions agree with TRBD1. In germline, CDR1 is MDHEN, CDR2 SYDVKM. The V gene end was trimmed by 8 bases and the J gene end by 5 bases; junction bases not matched to a gene: 8. The CDR3 is made up of 13 amino acids. CDR3 sequence (DNA): TGTGCCAGCGGGGACAGCCACACTTATGGCTACACCTTC. Translated, it gives CASGDSHTYGYTF.

The chain uses TRBV27 and TRBJ2-3; D unresolved. Germline V CDR1 and CDR2: MNHEY, SMNVEV (reference sequence). Deletions cut 6 bases from V and 2 bases from J, with 15 bases between. This CDR3 contains 15 residues. CDR3 loop: CASSIWVSPTDTQYF. In DNA form, the CDR3 reads TGTGCCAGCAGCATATGGGTTAGCCCCACAGATACGCAGTATTTT.